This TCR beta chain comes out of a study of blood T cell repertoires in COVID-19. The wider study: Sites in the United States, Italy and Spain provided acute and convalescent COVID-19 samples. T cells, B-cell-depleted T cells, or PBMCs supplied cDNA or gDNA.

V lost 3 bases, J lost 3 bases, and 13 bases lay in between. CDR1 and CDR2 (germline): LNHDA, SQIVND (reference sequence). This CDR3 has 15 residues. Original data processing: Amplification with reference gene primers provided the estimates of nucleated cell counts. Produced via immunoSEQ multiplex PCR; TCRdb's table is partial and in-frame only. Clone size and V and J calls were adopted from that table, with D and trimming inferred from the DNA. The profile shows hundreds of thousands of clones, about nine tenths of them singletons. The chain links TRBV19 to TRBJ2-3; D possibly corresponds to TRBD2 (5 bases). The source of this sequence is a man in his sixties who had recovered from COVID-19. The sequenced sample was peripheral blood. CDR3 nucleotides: TGTGCCAGTAGTATCCGTCTAGCCCAAACAGATACGCAGTATTTT. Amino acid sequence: CASSIRLAQTDTQYF.